This T cell receptor beta chain was captured in a study of cytomegalovirus exposure and HLA in healthy donors (dated by TCRdb to 2015 to 2018). Study-level background: An earlier analysis of a few hundred of the donors reported about 300 Gb of sequence data and 90 million to 120 million unique TCR beta sequences obtained from around 170 million T cells. Approximately 300 gigabases of sequencing data and approximately 80 million unique TCR sequences were included in an early release covering around 650 HLA-typed donors. Of the roughly 410 genotyped donors, 80% to 90% were placed in the genetic ancestry cluster associated with self-reported Caucasian donors. The study aimed to test whether cataloging public T cell receptors could reveal signatures of past pathogen exposure. The T cell repertoires of about 700 subjects were profiled by immunosequencing and related to cytomegalovirus serostatus. Besides the first cohort of hundreds of subjects, a separate validation cohort made up of over 100 different subjects was used. To predict cytomegalovirus infection status, the study combined high-throughput TCR immunosequencing, statistical association of individual TCRs with disease status, and machine learning. A later analysis re-examined previously published TCR beta repertoires from more than 550 donors and added high-resolution HLA genotyping to investigate patterns of TCR occurrence. The later analysis used no new phenotypic data to find candidate immune exposures, relying instead on TCR beta sequences and their occurrence across donors. In an earlier analysis of 587 of the donors, high-throughput TCR beta sequencing was used to judge whether each TCR beta V gene segment behaved as functional or pseudogenic. Donor age, sex, ethnicity and CMV serostatus were collected together with the repertoire data. A later genetic analysis took genome-wide SNP genotypes for about three fifths of the roughly 670 donors and used that subset as a discovery cohort. All discovery cohort repertoires had been generated on a single sequencing platform. Both class I and class II loci were covered by HLA typing, at four-digit resolution. The number of donors typed differed by locus, with about 620-630 for A, B, C, DRB1 and DQB1, roughly 520 for DQA1, over 600 for DPA1, and some 450 for DPB1. Several DR-DQ haplotypes were treated as single units for association and clustering because of strong linkage in the cohort. Across approximately 420 genotyped donors of the cohort, an average of about 200,000 unique TCR beta nucleotide sequences per donor were sequenced, and roughly 17% of those sequences were non-productive.

Summary of the overall study and its limitations: Some IMGT-functional V segments, including TRBV6-2 and TRBV6-3, could not be distinguished by the 87-base-pair reads and were therefore excluded. The sequencing pipeline was judged likely to have produced a cluster of highly shared sequence variants as a technical artifact. Several of the top co-occurrence clusters appeared to be linked to parvovirus B19, influenza, CMV and Epstein-Barr virus, according to a later analysis. Correlated functional status among segregating V segments might be attributable to linkage disequilibrium, but an unknown experimental factor could not be ruled out. The authors suggested that the approach could potentially be extended to other disease states and immunological phenotypes. V-gene and J-gene trimming of TCR beta chains was associated with a missense DCLRE1C variant in a later genetic analysis, and the association was replicated in an independent cohort. Because HLA typing was unavailable for some donors at each locus, only the typed subset was used in association tests. An earlier analysis of 587 of the donors showed that most TCR beta V segments appeared in productive rearrangements either about 87% or about 30% of the time, which broadly matched IMGT annotations. Immune exposure information for the cohort was limited to CMV serostatus. A further reported finding was that TCR beta sequences accurately predicted the HLA-A and HLA-B alleles for most subjects in the first cohort. At a false discovery rate of 0.05, a later analysis linked some 17,000 TCR beta sequences to specific HLA alleles. This cohort had only TCR beta chains sequenced, and the lack of alpha or paired-chain data limited which features could be detected. A total of some 180 TCR beta chains were listed by the study as associated with cytomegalovirus. A few of the identified cytomegalovirus-associated TCR beta chains were confirmed in vitro to be specific for cytomegalovirus antigens. In a later analysis, TCR association rates were found to vary across HLA loci, with the most associated TCRs seen for DRB1 alleles and the fewest for HLA-C alleles. Because counts were too low, roughly 18 rarely observed V segments, including chromosome 9 orphons, were left out of the earlier analysis of several hundred of the donors. Assigning TCR associations to individual alleles was difficult when HLA alleles, especially DR and DQ, strongly co-occurred. Most TCR sequences were observed very rarely across donors, whereas some public TCRs were present in many individuals. Compared with equally common non-associated chains, HLA-associated TCR beta chains in a later analysis were more clonally expanded and had lower generation probabilities. According to a later analysis, most CMV-associated TCR beta chains appeared to be HLA-restricted, and the HLA associations seemed to be driven largely by CMV exposure. Cytomegalovirus status was reported to be diagnosed by the classifier with high specificity and sensitivity in both the original and validation cohorts. Presence/absence analyses assumed roughly uniform sequencing depth across donors, an assumption that may not hold. According to a later genetic analysis, donors in an Asian-associated ancestry cluster had fewer N-insertions in productive TCRs than the approximately 610-donor mean.

This clone was seen a single time. Its antigen remains undetermined. The sample holds no much larger clone one base away, and base qualities are not on file. In total, roughly 670 healthy bone marrow donors made up the cohort. All cohort members were sampled while nominally healthy, although unrecorded immune exposures were likely present. The donor tested CMV seronegative and was one of the 352 seronegative cohort members. A peripheral blood sample was collected from each donor, and TCR beta sequencing was performed on peripheral blood mononuclear cells. Genomic DNA extraction from the blood cell samples was performed with the Qiagen DNeasy Blood Extraction Kit. Libraries were made using the immunoSEQ multiplex PCR assay. The multiplex PCR relied on a mix of 60 forward primers for TCR Vbeta segments and 13 reverse primers for TCR Jbeta segments. A multiplex PCR assay on genomic DNA amplified the CDR3 region of rearranged TCR beta genes. On the Illumina HiSeq System, the amplified TCR beta libraries were sequenced as 87-base-pair reads. For the original study's pipeline: Across the 500 to 700 repertoires, a later analysis counted 80 million or so unique TCR beta chains, around 11 million of which were shared by at least two donors. Raw reads were error-corrected and collapsed into unique sequences by a nearest-neighbor algorithm in which closely related sequences were merged to remove PCR and sequencing errors. To assign V, D and J gene segments, CDR3 sequences were aligned to IMGT reference sequences. For a sequence to be retained, a match of at least six nucleotides to both a V gene segment and a J gene segment was required. A rearrangement was called productive if the CDR3 had no stop codons and remained in frame with V and J, and every other rearrangement was called non-productive. Following IMGT convention, CDR3 was defined as the stretch from the second conserved V-encoded cysteine up to the conserved J-encoded phenylalanine. The earlier analysis of fewer than 750 of the donors excluded sequences that lacked an unambiguous match to a single V gene segment. In an earlier analysis of several hundred of the donors, V segments were called functional above 56.7% productive rearrangements and were called segregating when the between-donor standard deviation exceeded 5%. A statistical classification framework was built to diagnose cytomegalovirus status from the catalog of TCR beta chain sequences. In a later analysis, V and J genes were assigned by comparing TCR nucleotide sequences against IMGT/GENE-DB human TR gene sequences. A later analysis assigned CDR3 sequences and most-parsimonious VDJ recombination scenarios with the TCRdist pipeline. A later analysis defined each TCR beta chain by its CDR3 amino acid sequence plus V-gene family, and excluded reads lacking a unique V-gene family. As a way to deal with suspected cross-contamination and a sequencing artifact, a later analysis dropped approximately 570 nucleotide sequences that were highly shared and had low generation probability. In a later analysis, a clonal expansion index was calculated for each public chain from normalized within-repertoire ranks of inferred template counts. In a later analysis, generation probabilities were computed using a VDJ recombination model fitted to out-of-frame rearrangements, and the results were checked against IGoR. Hypergeometric tests were used in a later analysis to score TCR-TCR, TCR-HLA and TCR-CMV co-occurrence, with a repertoire-size bias correction applied to the TCR pairs. A later analysis estimated false discovery rates by permuting HLA or CMV assignments 20 times. In a later analysis, co-occurring TCRs were grouped with DBSCAN, and TCRdist sequence similarity was added when clustering was performed within HLA-allele-positive subsets. Repertoires with fewer than 30,000 or more than 120,000 public chains, plus five repertoires with anomalous nucleotide sharing, were excluded from co-occurrence clustering. TCRdb holds this immuneACCESS table with in-frame rearrangements only. Some clones are missing; in checked studies, unresolved V genes explain under half, and the rest has no known cause. V and J calls and clone size come straight from that table; D and trimming were deduced from the DNA. This sample gives 170,000 or so clones in total; roughly 75% of them show up just once. Jointly, the top ten make up around 5.7% of the sample.

The CDR3, cysteine through phenylalanine, is 15 amino acids long. Just the 45-base CDR3 DNA is kept, in frame starting at base 1. The CDR1 and CDR2 encoded by the germline V gene are MNHNS and SASEGT. V is clipped by 3 bases and J by 4 bases, and the sequence between their germline boundaries is 15 bases long. This sequence was found in a man aged 40-55 years in good health and CMV-seronegative. The V and J genes are TRBV6-1 and TRBJ1-2; the D gene lacks a confident call. Sequenced: PBMCs. In nucleotide form, the sequence is TGTGCCAGCAGTGAGGGCTGGCAGGTTATCTATGGCTACACCTTC. Translated, this is CASSEGWQVIYGYTF.